These T cell receptor beta chains were read from a single sample in a study of T cells in Graves' hyperthyroidism and ophthalmopathy. TCRdb processed the multiplex PCR reads anew with MiXCR; each CDR3 protein has one entry. The repertoire holds about 600,000 distinct CDR3 sequences, with roughly 15% as singletons. Sequenced input: blood. The receptors derive from a woman between 40 and 55 years old with Graves' ophthalmopathy. CDR3s include the opening cysteine and the closing phenylalanine or tryptophan. Fields, in order: D gene, V gene, CDR3 length, clone size, J gene, CDR3 DNA, CDR3 protein. A D gene is named only where the DNA matches it firmly. Clone size is not always given. Where it is, it says once, few, many or a class for expanded clones.

TRBD1	TRBV12-3/TRBV12-4	15	many	TRBJ1-2	TGTGCCAGCAGTCCGGGACAGGGGGAAGGCTATGGCTACACCTTC	CASSPGQGEGYGYTF
NA	TRBV6-1	15	few	TRBJ1-5	TGTGCCAGCGTACCGGGACTGGGAAACAATCAGCCCCAGCATTTT	CASVPGLGNNQPQHF
NA	TRBV28	14	few	TRBJ1-1	TGTGCCAGCAGTTTGTTCCCGGCAGTCTCTGAAGCTTTCTTT	CASSLFPAVSEAFF
NA	TRBV20-1	14	NA	TRBJ2-7	TGCAGTGCTAGAGGATTGGGCGGGGCTCACGAGCAGTACTTC	CSARGLGGAHEQYF
TRBD2	TRBV12-3/TRBV12-4	15	NA	TRBJ2-2	TGTGCCAGCAGTTCCGGGACTAGCGATAGCGGGGAGCTGTTTTTT	CASSSGTSDSGELFF
TRBD2	TRBV28	14	many	TRBJ2-1	TGTGCCAGCAGTTTACCTCAGGGACTAAATGAGCAGTTCTTC	CASSLPQGLNEQFF
TRBD2	TRBV3-1	17	NA	TRBJ2-7	TGTGCCAGCAGCCAAGAGTTCTCCGGGACTAGCGCCTACGAGCAGTACTTC	CASSQEFSGTSAYEQYF
NA	TRBV19	15	few	TRBJ1-5	TGTGCCAGTAGGGGGCGGGGCGCGGACGATCAGCCCCAGCATTTT	CASRGRGADDQPQHF
TRBD1	TRBV2	14	many	TRBJ1-2	TGTGCCAGCAGTGCCCTGGGACAGTCTTATGGCTACACCTTC	CASSALGQSYGYTF
TRBD2	TRBV3-1	16	many	TRBJ2-3	TGTGCCAGCAGCCAAGATCGACTAGCGGGCACAGATACGCAGTATTTT	CASSQDRLAGTDTQYF
NA	TRBV6-1	15	few	TRBJ2-6	TGTGCCACCGAGGAAGCCTTCTCTGGGGCCAACGTCCTGACTTTC	CATEEAFSGANVLTF
TRBD1	TRBV2	15	many	TRBJ2-2	TGTGCCAGCAGTGCCCGGACAGGGGGCGCCGGGGAGCTGTTTTTT	CASSARTGGAGELFF
NA	TRBV15	14	few	TRBJ1-6	TGTGCCACCAGCAGAGATGGAGGACATTCACCCCTCCACTTT	CATSRDGGHSPLHF
NA	TRBV18	16	many	TRBJ2-1	TGTGCCAGCTCACCACCTGGGCGGGATGCCTACAATGAGCAGTTCTTC	CASSPPGRDAYNEQFF
TRBD2	TRBV19	15	few	TRBJ2-7	TGTGCCAGTAGTATAAGGCTAGCGGGGTTCTACGAGCAGTACTTC	CASSIRLAGFYEQYF
NA	TRBV6-6	13	NA	TRBJ1-1	TGTGCCAGCAGTTACCTCAGGGGCACTGAAGCTTTCTTT	CASSYLRGTEAFF
NA	TRBV6-2/TRBV6-3	12	NA	TRBJ1-2	TGTGCCAGCCGACTGACGGTTGGGGGCTACACCTTC	CASRLTVGGYTF
TRBD2	TRBV29-1	13	NA	TRBJ2-7	TGCGGCGTCCTGGGACTAGCGGTCGACGAGCAGCACTTC	CGVLGLAVDEQHF
NA	TRBV9	15	NA	TRBJ2-5	TGTGCCAGCAGCGCCCGAGGGGACTTTAGGGAGACCCAGTACTTC	CASSARGDFRETQYF
NA	TRBV7-2	15	few	TRBJ1-5	TGTGCCAGCAGCTCAGCCGGTGTTAGCAATCAGCCCCAGCATTTT	CASSSAGVSNQPQHF
NA	TRBV6-1	13	many	TRBJ1-2	TGTGCCAGCAATTCGGCAGAACCCTATGGCTACACCTTC	CASNSAEPYGYTF
NA	TRBV9	15	many	TRBJ1-2	TGTGCCAGCAGCCCCTTTGCGGGGGGTTCGGATGGCTACACCTTC	CASSPFAGGSDGYTF
TRBD1	TRBV20-1	14	NA	TRBJ1-6	TGCAGTGCTAGAGACCCTGACAGGGGTTCACCCCTCCACTTT	CSARDPDRGSPLHF
TRBD2	TRBV20-1	16	few	TRBJ2-1	TGCAGTGCTTTAGTCGGGACTAGCGGGAGAGGGAATGAGCAGTTCTTC	CSALVGTSGRGNEQFF
TRBD2	TRBV20-1	15	many	TRBJ2-1	TGCAGTGCCCCCGTAGCGGGTACTCGATACAATGAGCAGTTCTTC	CSAPVAGTRYNEQFF
NA	TRBV18	14	many	TRBJ2-5	TGTGCCAGCTCAAATGGGGCAGGTCAAGAGACCCAGTACTTC	CASSNGAGQETQYF
NA	TRBV18	13	many	TRBJ2-7	TGTGCCAGCTCATCTACAGACACGTACGAGCAGTACTTC	CASSSTDTYEQYF
NA	TRBV9	18	NA	TRBJ2-6	TGTGCCAGCTCGACTTCCGCAGGGATGTACTCTGGGGCCAACGTCCTGACTTTC	CASSTSAGMYSGANVLTF
NA	TRBV6-7	17	few	TRBJ1-6	TGTGCCAGCAGTTACCCACGGGGGCAGGACAATAATTCACCCCTCCACTTT	CASSYPRGQDNNSPLHF
NA	TRBV9	14	few	TRBJ2-6	TGTGCCAGCAGCGTAGGTGCTGGGGCCAACGTCCTGACTTTC	CASSVGAGANVLTF
TRBD1	TRBV3-1	14	many	TRBJ1-1	TGTGCCAGCAGTCGGGGACAGGGGGCGACTGAAGCTTTCTTT	CASSRGQGATEAFF
NA	TRBV3-1	17	many	TRBJ1-5	TGTGCCAGCAGCCAAGAGAGAGCGGATTATAGCAATCAGCCCCAGCATTTT	CASSQERADYSNQPQHF
NA	TRBV5-1	13	many	TRBJ1-4	TGCGCCAGCAGCACAGGTGCATGGTCAGAACTGTTTTTT	CASSTGAWSELFF